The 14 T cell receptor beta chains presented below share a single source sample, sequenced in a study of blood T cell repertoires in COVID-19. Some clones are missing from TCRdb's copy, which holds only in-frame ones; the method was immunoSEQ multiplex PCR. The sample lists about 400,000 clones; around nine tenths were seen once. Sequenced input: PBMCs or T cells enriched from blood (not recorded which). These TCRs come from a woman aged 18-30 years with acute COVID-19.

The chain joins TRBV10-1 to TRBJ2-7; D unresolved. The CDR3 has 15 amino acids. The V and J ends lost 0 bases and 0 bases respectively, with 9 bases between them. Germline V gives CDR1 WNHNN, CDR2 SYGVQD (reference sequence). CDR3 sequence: CASSESSALSYEQYF. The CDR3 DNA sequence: TGCGCCAGCAGTGAGTCCAGCGCCCTCTCCTACGAGCAGTACTTC.

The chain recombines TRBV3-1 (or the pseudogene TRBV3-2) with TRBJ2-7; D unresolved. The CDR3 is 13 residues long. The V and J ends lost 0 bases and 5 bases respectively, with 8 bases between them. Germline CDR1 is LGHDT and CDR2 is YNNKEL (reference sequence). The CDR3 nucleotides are TGTGCCAGCAGCCAAGAAGCACGGGACGAGCAGTACTTC. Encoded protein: CASSQEARDEQYF.

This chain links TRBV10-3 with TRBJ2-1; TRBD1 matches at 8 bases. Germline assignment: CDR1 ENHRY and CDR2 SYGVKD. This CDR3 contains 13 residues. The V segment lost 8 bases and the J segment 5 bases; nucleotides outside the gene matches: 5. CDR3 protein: CAIQGAWDNEQFF. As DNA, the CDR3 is TGTGCCATCCAGGGGGCGTGGGACAATGAGCAGTTCTTC.

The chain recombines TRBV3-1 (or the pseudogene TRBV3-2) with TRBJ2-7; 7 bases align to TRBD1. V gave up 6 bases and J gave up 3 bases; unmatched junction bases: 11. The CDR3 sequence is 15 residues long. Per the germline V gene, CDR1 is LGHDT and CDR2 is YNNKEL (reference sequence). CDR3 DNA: TGTGCCAGCAGTCAGAGGCCCCGGGACAGCTACGAGCAGTACTTC. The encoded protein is CASSQRPRDSYEQYF.

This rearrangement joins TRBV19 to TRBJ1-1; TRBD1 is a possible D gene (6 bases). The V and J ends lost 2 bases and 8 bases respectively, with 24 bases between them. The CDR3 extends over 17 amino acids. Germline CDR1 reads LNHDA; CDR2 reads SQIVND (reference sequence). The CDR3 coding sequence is TGTGCCAGTAGTATATCAGGGGCCGCGCGTGTTGCAGGGGAAGCTTTCTTT. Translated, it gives CASSISGAARVAGEAFF.

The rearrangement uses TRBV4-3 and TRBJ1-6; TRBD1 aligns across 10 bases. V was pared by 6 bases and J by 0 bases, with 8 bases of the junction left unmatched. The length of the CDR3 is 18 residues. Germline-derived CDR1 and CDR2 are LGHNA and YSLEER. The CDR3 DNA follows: TGCGCCAGCAGTCTGGACAGGGGGGAAAGCTCCTATAATTCACCCCTCCACTTT. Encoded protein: CASSLDRGESSYNSPLHF.

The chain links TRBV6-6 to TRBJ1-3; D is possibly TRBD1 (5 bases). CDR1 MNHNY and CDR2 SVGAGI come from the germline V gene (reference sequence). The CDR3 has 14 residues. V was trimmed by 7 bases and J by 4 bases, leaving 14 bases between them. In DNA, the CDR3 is TGTGCCAGCACCGTAGCGGGGGACGGAAACACCATATATTTT. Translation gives CASTVAGDGNTIYF.

This CDR3 reads CASSLQGRNTEAFF. The CDR3, as DNA: TGTGCCAGTAGTCTTCAGGGGCGTAACACTGAAGCTTTCTTT. V gene TRBV19 combines with J gene TRBJ1-1; D might be TRBD1 (6 bases). The germline V and J ends were trimmed by 5 bases and 2 bases, with 12 bases remaining between them. The CDR3 sequence is 14 residues long. Germline V lookup: CDR1 LNHDA, CDR2 SQIVND (reference sequence).

The CDR3 spells CASSLSGQGNEQYF. The CDR3 nucleotides are TGTGCCAGCAGCCTTAGTGGACAGGGCAACGAGCAGTACTTC. The gene calls are TRBV7-3 and TRBJ2-7; 8 nucleotides align to TRBD1. Trimming removed 5 bases from V and 5 bases from J; junction bases left unmatched: 8. The CDR3 loop spans 14 amino acids. Germline CDR1 SGHTA, CDR2 FQGTGA.

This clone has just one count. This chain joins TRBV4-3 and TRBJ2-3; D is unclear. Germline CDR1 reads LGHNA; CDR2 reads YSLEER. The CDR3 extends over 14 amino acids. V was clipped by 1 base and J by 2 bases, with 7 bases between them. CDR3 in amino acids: CASSQGRATDTQYF. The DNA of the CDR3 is TGCGCCAGCAGCCAAGGTCGAGCCACAGATACGCAGTATTTT.

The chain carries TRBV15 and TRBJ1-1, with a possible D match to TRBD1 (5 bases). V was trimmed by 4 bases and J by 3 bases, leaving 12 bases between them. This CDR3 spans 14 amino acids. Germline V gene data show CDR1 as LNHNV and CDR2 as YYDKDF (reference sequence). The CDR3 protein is CATSTGQRHTEAFF. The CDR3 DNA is TGTGCCACCAGCACTGGACAAAGGCACACTGAAGCTTTCTTT.

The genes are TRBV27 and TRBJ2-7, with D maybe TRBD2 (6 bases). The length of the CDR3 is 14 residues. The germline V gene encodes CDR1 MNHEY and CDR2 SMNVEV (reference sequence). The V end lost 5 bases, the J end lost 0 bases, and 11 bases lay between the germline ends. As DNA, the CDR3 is TGTGCCAGCAGTCCTCGGGGGAGCTCCTACGAGCAGTACTTC. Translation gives CASSPRGSSYEQYF.

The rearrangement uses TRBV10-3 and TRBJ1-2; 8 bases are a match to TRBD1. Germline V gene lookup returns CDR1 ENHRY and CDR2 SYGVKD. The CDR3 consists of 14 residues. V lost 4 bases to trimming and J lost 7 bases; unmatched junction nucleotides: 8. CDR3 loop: CAISGADRVGGYTF. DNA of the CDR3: TGTGCCATCAGTGGGGCGGACAGGGTAGGTGGCTACACCTTC.

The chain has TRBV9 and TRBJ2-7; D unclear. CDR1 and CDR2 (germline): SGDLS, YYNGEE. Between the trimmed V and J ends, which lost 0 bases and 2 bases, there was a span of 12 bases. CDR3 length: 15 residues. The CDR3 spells CASSVDSSAAYEQYF. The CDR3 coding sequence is TGTGCCAGCAGCGTAGATTCGAGCGCTGCCTACGAGCAGTACTTC. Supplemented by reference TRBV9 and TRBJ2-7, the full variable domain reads DSGVTQTPKHLITATGQRVTLRCSPRSGDLSVYWYQQSLDQGLQFLIQYYNGEERAKGNILERFSAQQFPDLHSELNLSSLELGDSALYFCASSVDSSAAYEQYFGPGTRLTVT.